These 17 T cell receptor beta chains were sequenced from one sample in a study of blood T cell repertoires in COVID-19. Repertoires were generated with immunoSEQ multiplex PCR, while TCRdb's copy carries only in-frame clones and drops some. The table lists 150,000 to 200,000 clones, 80% to 90% of them singletons. The sequenced material came from peripheral blood. These receptor sequences come from a woman between 70 and 85 years old with COVID-19, enrolled during active disease.

The count of this clone is one. This sequence joins TRBV23-1 and TRBJ2-7, with 7 nucleotides matching TRBD1. TRBV23-1 qualifies as an ORF whose function is uncertain. V gave up 4 bases and J gave up 4 bases; unmatched junction bases: 7. The CDR3 has 14 amino acids. The chain's CDR3 is CASSLRTGGYEQYV. The CDR3 DNA is TGCGCCAGCAGTCTTAGGACAGGCGGGTACGAGCAGTACGTC.

The chain recombines TRBV28 with TRBJ1-1; D unclear. Germline CDR1 reads MDHEN; CDR2 reads SYDVKM. This CDR3 spans 12 amino acids. Deletions cut 1 base from V and 9 bases from J, with 9 bases between. CDR3 loop: CASSLYTSQAFF. For the CDR3, the DNA is TGTGCCAGCAGTTTATACACTAGTCAAGCTTTCTTT. Based on the CDR3 plus reference TRBV28 and TRBJ1-1, the full variable domain is DVKVTQSSRYLVKRTGEKVFLECVQDMDHENMFWYRQDPGLGLRLIYFSYDVKMKEKGDIPEGYSVSREKKERFSLILESASTNQTSMYLCASSLYTSQAFFGQGTRLTVV.

The chain combines TRBV5-6 with TRBJ1-2; D is perhaps TRBD1 (5 bases). This CDR3 is built from 16 residues. Germline CDR1 is SGHDT and CDR2 is YYEEEE. Deletions cut 5 bases from V and 0 bases from J, with 17 bases between. The CDR3 nucleotides are TGTGCCAGCAGTCCGGACGGGGGGAGGTCTAACTATGGCTACACCTTC. Translated, it gives CASSPDGGRSNYGYTF.

This clone has a single count. V is TRBV28 and J is TRBJ2-2; D possibly corresponds to TRBD2 (5 bases). The germline V and J ends were trimmed by 3 bases and 6 bases, with 17 bases remaining between them. CDR1 and CDR2 from the germline V gene are MDHEN and SYDVKM. There are 16 residues in the CDR3. The CDR3 region is CASSFVILGAPGELFF. The CDR3, as DNA: TGTGCCAGCAGTTTCGTAATCTTGGGAGCGCCCGGGGAGCTGTTTTTT.

This clone was detected only a few times. The chain links TRBV28 to TRBJ2-3; 7 bases line up with TRBD1. Germline CDR1 is MDHEN and CDR2 is SYDVKM. V was pared by 6 bases and J by 3 bases, with 3 bases of the junction left unmatched. The CDR3 extends over 13 amino acids. Here the CDR3 DNA reads TGTGCCAGCAGAGACAGGGTGACAGATACGCAGTATTTT. Its protein is CASRDRVTDTQYF.

This clone was detected only a few times. The chain carries TRBV28 and TRBJ2-1; TRBD2 aligns across 8 bases. CDR3 length: 15 residues. The V gene end was trimmed by 11 bases and the J gene end by 8 bases; junction bases not matched to a gene: 17. The germline V gene has CDR1 MDHEN and CDR2 SYDVKM. The CDR3 region is CAGKRESSLCDEQFF. The CDR3 bases are TGTGCCGGCAAGCGGGAGAGTAGTTTATGCGATGAGCAGTTCTTC.

V usage is TRBV5-1 and J usage is TRBJ1-2; TRBD1 might be the D (6 bases). V gave up 5 bases and J gave up 7 bases, with 21 bases separating them. This CDR3 has 15 residues. The germline gives CDR1 SGHRS, CDR2 YFSETQ. The CDR3 spells CASSLQGDTGGGYTF. The DNA for the CDR3 is TGCGCCAGCAGTCTTCAAGGGGACACCGGAGGTGGCTACACCTTC.

The chain is built from TRBV12-5 and TRBJ2-5; D gene unclear. V was pared by 6 bases and J by 4 bases, with 9 bases between. This CDR3 region has 12 residues. CDR1 LGHNT and CDR2 FRNRAP come from the germline V gene. The chain's CDR3 is CASGPYSETQYF. The CDR3, as DNA: TGTGCTAGTGGCCCTTATTCAGAGACCCAGTACTTC.

The genes are TRBV30 and TRBJ1-1, with a weak D call TRBD1 (5 bases). Trimming cost V 4 bases and J 6 bases, with 15 bases left between them. The CDR3 is made up of 13 amino acids. CDR1 is GTSNPN, CDR2 SVGIG, per germline (reference sequence). As DNA, the CDR3 is TGTGCCTGGAAGAGGACGGGGGGACCTGAAGCTTTCTTT. As protein: CAWKRTGGPEAFF.

The CDR3 here is CASSEMVASTDTQYF. The DNA for the CDR3 is TGTGCCAGCAGTGAAATGGTAGCCAGCACAGATACGCAGTATTTT. The J gene is TRBJ2-3, the V gene TRBV2; D gene uncertain. Germline V lookup: CDR1 SNHLY, CDR2 FYNNEI. This CDR3 has 15 residues. Trimming removed 2 bases at V and 0 bases at J, with 9 bases between.

The CDR3 sequence: CASSEIAGRGETQYF. In nucleotides, the CDR3 is TGTGCCAGCAGTGAAATTGCCGGGAGGGGGGAGACCCAGTACTTC. The chain couples TRBV2 to TRBJ2-5, with TRBD2 matching 8 bases. With 2 bases clipped from V and 5 bases from J, the junction kept 7 bases outside the gene matches. Germline assignment: CDR1 SNHLY and CDR2 FYNNEI. The CDR3 sequence is 15 residues long. The whole variable domain, remainder taken from reference TRBV2 and TRBJ2-5, is EPEVTQTPSHQVTQMGQEVILRCVPISNHLYFYWYRQILGQKVEFLVSFYNNEISEKSEIFDDQFSVERPDGSNFTLKIRSTKLEDSAMYFCASSEIAGRGETQYFGPGTRLLVL.

This chain connects TRBV11-2 to TRBJ2-5, with D unresolved. Germline values: CDR1 SGHAT, CDR2 FQNNGV. The V and J ends lost 1 base and 5 bases respectively, with 8 bases between them. CDR3 length: 13 amino acids. CDR3 DNA: TGTGCCAGCAGCTTAGGCTTACTTGAGACCCAGTACTTC. Protein product: CASSLGLLETQYF.

The chain is built from TRBV5-1 and TRBJ2-5, with D possibly being TRBD1 (6 bases). Between the trimmed V and J ends, which lost 0 bases and 5 bases, there was a span of 14 bases. CDR3 length: 15 amino acids. The germline CDR1 and CDR2 sequences are SGHRS and YFSETQ. The CDR3 DNA follows: TGCGCCAGCAGCTTGGAGGGCAGGGGCAGGGAGACCCAGTACTTC. Protein sequence: CASSLEGRGRETQYF.

The chain couples TRBV12-3 or TRBV12-4 to TRBJ1-6; 7 bases are shared with TRBD1. Trimming cost V 6 bases and J 13 bases; bases outside gene matches: 9. The length of the CDR3 is 13 residues. The CDR3 spells CASRKGQSLPLHF. CDR3 nucleotide sequence: TGTGCCAGCAGAAAGGGACAGTCATTGCCCCTCCACTTT.

The chain recombines TRBV5-6 with TRBJ2-1, with TRBD2 identical over 7 bases. V was clipped by 1 base and J by 2 bases; unmatched bases: 6. CDR3 size: 16 residues. Germline CDR1 reads SGHDT; CDR2 reads YYEEEE. Written as DNA, the CDR3 is TGTGCCAGCAGCTTGCAGCGGGAAAGAACCTACAATGAGCAGTTCTTC. This codes for CASSLQRERTYNEQFF.

V is TRBV6-4 and J is TRBJ1-2; D ambiguous. The CDR3 loop spans 14 amino acids. The germline CDR1 and CDR2 sequences are MRHNA and SNTAGT. The V and J ends lost 2 bases and 7 bases respectively, with 14 bases between them. The CDR3 DNA reads as TGTGCCAGCAGTGACGAGGCGGGTGTTGGTGGCTACACCTTC. It yields the protein CASSDEAGVGGYTF.

V and J are TRBV20-1 and TRBJ2-5; 11 nucleotides align to TRBD2. This CDR3 has 16 amino acids. Unmatched junction bases numbered 11, after V lost 3 bases and J lost 5 bases. From germline, CDR1 is DFQATT and CDR2 SNEGSKA (reference sequence). CDR3 in DNA: TGCAGTGCTAGTATACTAGCGGGGGCGCCGAGGGAGACCCAGTACTTC. Translated: CSASILAGAPRETQYF.